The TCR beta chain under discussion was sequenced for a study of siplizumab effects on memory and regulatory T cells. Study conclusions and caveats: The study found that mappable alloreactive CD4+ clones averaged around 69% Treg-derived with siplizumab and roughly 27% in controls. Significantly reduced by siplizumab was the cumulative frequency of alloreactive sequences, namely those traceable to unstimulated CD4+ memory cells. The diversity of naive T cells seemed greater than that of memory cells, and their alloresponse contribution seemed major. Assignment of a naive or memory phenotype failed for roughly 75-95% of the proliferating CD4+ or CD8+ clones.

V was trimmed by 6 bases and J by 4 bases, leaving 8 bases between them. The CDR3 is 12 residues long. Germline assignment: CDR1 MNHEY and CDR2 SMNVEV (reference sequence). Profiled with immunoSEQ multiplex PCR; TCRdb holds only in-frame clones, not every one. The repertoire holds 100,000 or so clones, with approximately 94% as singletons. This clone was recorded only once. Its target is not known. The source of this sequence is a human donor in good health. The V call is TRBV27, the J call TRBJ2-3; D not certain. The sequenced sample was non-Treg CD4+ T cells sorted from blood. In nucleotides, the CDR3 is TGTGCCAGCAGGGAGAGTGCAGATACGCAGTATTTT. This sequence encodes CASRESADTQYF.